This T cell receptor beta chain was identified during a study of blood T cell repertoires in COVID-19. The protocol was immunoSEQ multiplex PCR, while the TCRdb copy is restricted to in-frame clones and leaves out a portion. This repertoire shows 200,000 to 300,000 clones, approximately 86% found once; its top ten account for less than 4%. Each participant's cohort was designated according to participant-reported clinical history. The source of this sequence is a woman aged 40 to 55 with acute COVID-19. The sample consisted of PBMCs or T cells enriched from blood (not recorded which).

CDR3 DNA: TGTGCCAGCAGCCAACCAGGGACCGGGGAGCTGTTTTTT. Amino acid sequence: CASSQPGTGELFF. This sequence joins TRBV14 and TRBJ2-2; D possibly corresponds to TRBD1 (5 bases). Per germline, CDR1 SGHDN and CDR2 FVKESK. The CDR3 is 13 residues long. With 2 bases removed from V and 5 bases from J, the gap between germline ends came to 6 bases.